These 7 T cell receptor beta chains share one sample of origin, sequenced in a study of immune cell composition in non-small cell lung cancer. This table comes from immunoSEQ multiplex PCR, and its TCRdb copy is limited to in-frame clones, with some not included. The sample has 15,000 or so clones, 65% to 85% seen once. Sequenced sample: lung tumor tissue. These receptors were obtained from a human donor with non-small cell lung cancer.

The chain couples TRBV6-1 to TRBJ1-5, with D maybe TRBD1 (6 bases). V gave up 4 bases and J gave up 1 base, with 14 bases separating them. Per the germline V gene, CDR1 is MNHNS and CDR2 is SASEGT. This CDR3 is 16 amino acids long. CDR3 sequence: CASSGGRTESNQPQHF. CDR3 nucleotides: TGTGCCAGCAGTGGGGGACGGACAGAGAGCAATCAGCCCCAGCATTTT.

This rearrangement joins TRBV4-1 to TRBJ2-3; perhaps TRBD1 as D (6 bases). CDR1 MGHRA and CDR2 YSYEKL come from the germline V gene. This CDR3 spans 13 amino acids. Trimming shortened V by 4 bases and J by 8 bases, and 13 bases separated the two germline ends. The CDR3 spells CASSPGEQGTQYF. The CDR3 DNA reads TGCGCCAGCAGCCCGGGCGAACAGGGTACGCAGTATTTT.

The chain links TRBV28 to TRBJ2-6; the D is unclear. The CDR3 is made up of 15 amino acids. Germline V gives CDR1 MDHEN, CDR2 SYDVKM. The V gene lost 6 bases and the J gene lost 1 base, with 10 bases spanning the gap. This CDR3 is CASSRRQSGANVLTF. The CDR3 DNA reads as TGTGCCAGCAGCCGCCGCCAATCTGGGGCCAACGTCCTGACTTTC. Based on the CDR3 plus reference TRBV28 and TRBJ2-6, the full variable domain is DVKVTQSSRYLVKRTGEKVFLECVQDMDHENMFWYRQDPGLGLRLIYFSYDVKMKEKGDIPEGYSVSREKKERFSLILESASTNQTSMYLCASSRRQSGANVLTFGAGSRLTVL.

The V gene is TRBV14, the J gene TRBJ2-2, with no clear D. Between the trimmed V and J ends, which lost 3 bases and 0 bases, there was a span of 2 bases. Germline V gene data show CDR1 as SGHDN and CDR2 as FVKESK. The CDR3 is made up of 13 amino acids. CDR3 bases: TGTGCCAGCAGCCACCCGAACACCGGGGAGCTGTTTTTT. Encoded protein: CASSHPNTGELFF.

This clone was seen a few times. The rearrangement uses TRBV28 and TRBJ2-5, with 11 bases lining up with TRBD2. CDR1 MDHEN and CDR2 SYDVKM come from the germline V gene. V trimming: 5 bases; J trimming: 6 bases; junction bases outside the gene matches: 5. This CDR3 is built from 14 residues. Here the CDR3 DNA reads TGTGCCAGCAGTATTAGCGGGAGGGCCAAGACCCAGTACTTC. Amino acids: CASSISGRAKTQYF.

V and J are TRBV6-6 and TRBJ1-3; D is ambiguous. V was pared by 6 bases and J by 1 base, with 4 bases between. There are 12 residues in the CDR3. Germline lookup yields CDR1 MNHNY and CDR2 SVGAGI (reference sequence). CDR3 residues: CASRLSGNTIYF. In nucleotides, the CDR3 is TGTGCCAGCAGGCTTTCTGGAAACACCATATATTTT.

A single count supports this clone. This rearrangement joins TRBV6-1 to TRBJ1-2; TRBD1 matches 7 bases. The germline V gene has CDR1 MNHNS and CDR2 SASEGT. Germline trimming cut 4 bases from V and 0 bases from J; bases unmatched to any gene: 14. The CDR3 consists of 18 residues. The CDR3 DNA reads as TGTGCCAGCAGTGTACGCGTGACAGGGAGACGGGCTAACTATGGCTACACCTTC. Translation gives CASSVRVTGRRANYGYTF.